This TCR beta chain derives from a study of patients and donors after allogeneic stem cell transplantation. This clonotype was detected only a few times. TCRdb reanalysed the RT-PCR reads using MiXCR and keeps one entry per CDR3 protein. The data hold fewer than 30,000 distinct CDR3 sequences, with roughly two fifths observed a single time. CDR1 and CDR2 (germline): SGHRS, YFSETQ. The CDR3 runs to 15 residues. Trimming removed 5 bases from V and 3 bases from J, with 17 bases in between. What was sequenced was blood, either unsorted or a sorted T cell fraction (not recorded which). The chain is built from TRBV5-1 and TRBJ1-2; D perhaps matches TRBD1 (6 bases). This sequence originates from a human donor who was either an allogeneic HSCT recipient or a stem cell or donor lymphocyte infusion donor (not recorded which). It is not recorded whose cells these are; they may come from a transplant donor. The CDR3 DNA reads TGCGCCAGCAGACCGGCGGGGGCGCCCGACTATGGCTACACCTTC. Its translation: CASRPAGAPDYGYTF.